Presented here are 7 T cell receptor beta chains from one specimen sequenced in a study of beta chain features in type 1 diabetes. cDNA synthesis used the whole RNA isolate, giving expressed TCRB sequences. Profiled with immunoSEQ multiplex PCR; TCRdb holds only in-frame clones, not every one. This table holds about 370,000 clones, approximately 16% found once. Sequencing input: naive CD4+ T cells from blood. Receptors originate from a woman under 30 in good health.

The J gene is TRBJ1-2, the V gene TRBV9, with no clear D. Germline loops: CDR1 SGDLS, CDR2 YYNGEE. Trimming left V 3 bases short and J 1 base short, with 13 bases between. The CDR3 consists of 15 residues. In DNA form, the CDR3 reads TGTGCCAGCAGCGCAGCGGGCGTTGGTAACTATGGCTACACCTTC. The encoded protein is CASSAAGVGNYGYTF.

As DNA, the CDR3 is TGTGCCAGCAGGCTTCAGGGATGGAAGTTTACTGAAGCTTTCTTT. This gives the protein CASRLQGWKFTEAFF. The chain joins TRBV6-6 to TRBJ1-1; TRBD1 is a possible D gene (5 bases). This CDR3 contains 15 residues. The V gene lost 6 bases and the J gene lost 5 bases, with 19 bases spanning the gap. Germline values: CDR1 MNHNY, CDR2 SVGAGI (reference sequence).

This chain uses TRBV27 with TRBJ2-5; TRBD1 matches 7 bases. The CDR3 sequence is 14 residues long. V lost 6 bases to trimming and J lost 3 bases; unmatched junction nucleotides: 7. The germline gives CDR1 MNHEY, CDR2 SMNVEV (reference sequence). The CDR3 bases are TGTGCCAGCAGCTCAACCGGGACAGAAGAGACCCAGTACTTC. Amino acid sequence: CASSSTGTEETQYF.

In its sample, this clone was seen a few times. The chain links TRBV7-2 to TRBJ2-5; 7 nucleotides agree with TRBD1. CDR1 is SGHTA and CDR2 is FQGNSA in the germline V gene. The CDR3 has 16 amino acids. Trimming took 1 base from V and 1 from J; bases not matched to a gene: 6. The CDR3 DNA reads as TGTGCCAGCAGCTTAGTAGGACGACAGGGCCAAGAGACCCAGTACTTC. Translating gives CASSLVGRQGQETQYF. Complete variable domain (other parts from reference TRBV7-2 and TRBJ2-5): GAGVSQSPSNKVTEKGKDVELRCDPISGHTALYWYRQSLGQGLEFLIYFQGNSAPDKSGLPSDRFSAERTGGSVSTLTIQRTQQEDSAVYLCASSLVGRQGQETQYFGPGTRLLVL.

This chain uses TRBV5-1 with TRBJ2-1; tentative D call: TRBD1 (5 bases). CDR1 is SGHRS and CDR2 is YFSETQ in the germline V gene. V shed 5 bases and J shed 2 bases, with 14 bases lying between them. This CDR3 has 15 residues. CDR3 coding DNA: TGCGCCAGCAGTCGTGGTCAGGGCGCCTACAATGAGCAGTTCTTC. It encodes CASSRGQGAYNEQFF.

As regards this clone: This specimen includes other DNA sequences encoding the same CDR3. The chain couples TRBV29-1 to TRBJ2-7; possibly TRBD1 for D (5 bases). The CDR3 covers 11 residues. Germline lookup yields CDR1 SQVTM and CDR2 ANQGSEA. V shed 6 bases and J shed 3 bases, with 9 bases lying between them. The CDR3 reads CSVGDSYEQYF. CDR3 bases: TGCAGCGTCGGTGACAGCTACGAGCAGTACTTC.

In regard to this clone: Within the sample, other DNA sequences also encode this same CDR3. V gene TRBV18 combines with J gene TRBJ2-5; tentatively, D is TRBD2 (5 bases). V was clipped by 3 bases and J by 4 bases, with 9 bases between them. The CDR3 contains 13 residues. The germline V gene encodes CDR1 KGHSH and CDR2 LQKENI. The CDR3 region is CASSPGGGETQYF. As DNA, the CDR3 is TGTGCCAGCTCACCTGGTGGAGGAGAGACCCAGTACTTC.